These 30 T cell receptor beta chains were all obtained from the same sample, sequenced in a study of CD8+CD57+ T cells in acquired aplastic anemia (dated 2018 in TCRdb). Patients chosen for sequencing had shown expansion of CD8+CD57+ cells by flow cytometry. The reads were generated on an Illumina HiSeq 2000. Genomic DNA served as template for TCR beta VDJ combination and CDR3 sequence profiling. TCRdb reprocessed the public reads (quality trimming at Q25 with fastp, clone calling with MiXCR) and kept in-frame beta chains. Every distinct CDR3 protein forms one entry, paired with its most common genes and DNA. The sample profile shows around 180,000 distinct CDR3 sequences; roughly 50% of them were found once. The ten top clones hold roughly 2% of the sample. The sequenced sample was sorted CD4+, CD8+, or CD8+CD57+ T cells (not recorded which) from PBMCs. The source is a human donor with aplastic anemia.

This clonotype was counted at least ten times. The chain employs TRBV5-8 and TRBJ2-1; no clear D. Germline-derived CDR1 and CDR2 are SGHTS and YDEGEE. CDR3 length: 13 residues. V was cut by 0 bases and J by 7 bases, with 8 bases left in between. CDR3 residues: CASSLEVGNEQFF. The DNA of the CDR3 is TGTGCCAGCAGCTTGGAGGTGGGAAATGAGCAGTTCTTC.

This clonotype was seen repeatedly, ten times or more. The V gene is TRBV9, the J gene TRBJ2-3; no clear D. Trimming took 0 bases from V and 2 from J, leaving 10 bases between them. Germline loops: CDR1 SGDLS, CDR2 YYNGEE. This CDR3 has 15 residues. Here the CDR3 DNA reads TGTGCCAGCAGCGTAGGCTCACTCGCCACAGATACGCAGTATTTT. Its translation: CASSVGSLATDTQYF.

The chain uses TRBV12-3 or TRBV12-4 and TRBJ2-5; TRBD2 agrees at 10 bases. The J segment lost 4 bases and the V segment lost 6 bases, leaving 8 bases of the junction unmatched. This CDR3 region has 15 residues. DNA for the CDR3: TGTGCCAGCAGGCTTAGCGGGGGGTCGGGAGAGACCCAGTACTTC. Protein product: CASRLSGGSGETQYF.

This chain links TRBV7-2 with TRBJ1-6; D remains ambiguous. Germline loops: CDR1 SGHTA, CDR2 FQGNSA. There are 11 residues in the CDR3. The germline V and J ends were trimmed by 8 bases and 6 bases, with 5 bases remaining between them. The CDR3 protein is CASGLNSPLHF. CDR3 DNA: TGTGCCAGCGGGCTTAATTCACCCCTCCACTTT.

The chain combines TRBV2 with TRBJ2-7, with 9 bases matching TRBD2. The CDR3 is 16 amino acids. Germline loops: CDR1 SNHLY, CDR2 FYNNEI. Trimming cost V 2 bases and J 7 bases; bases outside gene matches: 12. CDR3 DNA: TGTGCCAGCAGTGAATTCGGGGTAGCGGGAGTGGAAGAGCAGTACTTC. Protein product: CASSEFGVAGVEEQYF. The whole variable domain, remainder taken from reference TRBV2 and TRBJ2-7, is EPEVTQTPSHQVTQMGQEVILRCVPISNHLYFYWYRQILGQKVEFLVSFYNNEISEKSEIFDDQFSVERPDGSNFTLKIRSTKLEDSAMYFCASSEFGVAGVEEQYFGPGTRLTVT.

The chain recombines TRBV2 with TRBJ2-7, with unresolved D. Trimming removed 6 bases at V and 3 bases at J, with 12 bases between. Germline values: CDR1 SNHLY, CDR2 FYNNEI. This CDR3 is 13 amino acids long. In nucleotides, the CDR3 is TGTGCCAGCAGGATGACTTTGAGCTACGAGCAGTACTTC. Amino acid sequence: CASRMTLSYEQYF.

The chain is built from TRBV5-8 and TRBJ2-7; 10 positions agree with TRBD1. Per germline, CDR1 SGHTS and CDR2 YDEGEE. The CDR3 covers 13 residues. The J segment lost 6 bases and the V segment lost 3 bases, leaving 3 bases of the junction unmatched. DNA for the CDR3: TGTGCCAGCAGCTGGGGACAGGGGAGCGAGCAGTACTTC. Protein product: CASSWGQGSEQYF.

The CDR3 spells CASSLGGKGPYGYTF. Written as DNA, the CDR3 is TGTGCCAGCAGCTTAGGAGGGAAGGGTCCCTATGGCTACACCTTC. The chain joins TRBV7-9 to TRBJ1-2; no clear D. V lost 1 base, J lost 4 bases, and 13 bases lay in between. The CDR3 covers 15 residues. Germline values: CDR1 SEHNR, CDR2 FQNEAQ (reference sequence).

The gene calls are TRBV29-1 and TRBJ2-2, with 14 positions matching TRBD2. V was clipped by 5 bases and J by 6 bases; unmatched bases: 8. Germline V gene data show CDR1 as SQVTM and CDR2 as ANQGSEA. The CDR3 extends over 16 amino acids. The CDR3 reads CSVSGTSGRIAGELFF. CDR3 nucleotide sequence: TGCAGCGTTAGTGGGACTAGCGGGAGAATAGCCGGGGAGCTGTTTTTT.

This clonotype has at least ten counts. The chain recombines TRBV7-2 with TRBJ1-1; unclear D gene. Trimming removed 6 bases at V and 4 bases at J, with 12 bases between. The CDR3 runs to 13 residues. Germline V CDR1 and CDR2: SGHTA, FQGNSA. The CDR3 sequence is CASRRTGGTEAFF. For the CDR3, the DNA is TGTGCCAGCAGACGGACGGGAGGCACTGAAGCTTTCTTT.

This clonotype was seen ten or more times. This CDR3 reads CASSRADEKLFF. The DNA for the CDR3 is TGTGCCAGCAGCAGGGCGGATGAAAAACTGTTTTTT. The chain links TRBV9 to TRBJ1-4; D not certain. The CDR3 runs 12 residues. The V end lost 4 bases, the J end lost 6 bases, and 7 bases lay between the germline ends. The germline V gene encodes CDR1 SGDLS and CDR2 YYNGEE.

The chain is built from TRBV2 and TRBJ1-2; unclear D gene. From germline, CDR1 is SNHLY and CDR2 FYNNEI. The CDR3 runs to 12 residues. Deletions cut 4 bases from V and 8 bases from J, with 11 bases between. The CDR3 sequence: CASSAPQRGYTF. Written as DNA, the CDR3 is TGTGCCAGCAGTGCACCCCAACGGGGCTACACCTTC.

The table lists this clonotype with a count of one. The V and J genes are TRBV5-1 and TRBJ2-1; 11 nucleotides align to TRBD1. Matching the DNA end better, TRBJ2-7 makes the J call doubtful. Per germline, CDR1 SGHRS and CDR2 YFSETQ. The CDR3 spans 13 residues. CDR3 coding DNA: TGCGCCAGCAGCCGGACAGGGGGCTGGGAGCAGTACTTC. Its translation is CASSRTGGWEQYF.

This clonotype was counted ten times or more. The chain combines TRBV29-1 with TRBJ1-4; 7 nucleotides align to TRBD1. The J segment lost 4 bases and the V segment lost 7 bases, leaving 9 bases of the junction unmatched. This CDR3 spans 14 amino acids. CDR1 is SQVTM and CDR2 is ANQGSEA in the germline V gene. CDR3 bases: TGCAGCGCCGGGAGGGGGACAGATAATGAAAAACTGTTTTTT. Its translation: CSAGRGTDNEKLFF.

The V call is TRBV20-1, the J call TRBJ2-7; 8 bases match TRBD2. The ends lost 3 bases at V and 7 bases at J; junction bases unmatched: 11. Germline V gene sequence: CDR1 DFQATT, CDR2 SNEGSKA (reference sequence). This CDR3 comprises 14 residues. The CDR3 DNA reads as TGCAGTGCTAGGGGTACTAGCGGTGAGTGGGAGCAGTACTTC. It is translated as CSARGTSGEWEQYF.

The chain employs TRBV10-2 and TRBJ2-3; no reliable D call. The CDR3 loop spans 14 amino acids. Trimming took off 5 bases at V and 5 bases at J, with 14 bases between the two ends. CDR1 is WSHSY, CDR2 SAAADI, per germline. The CDR3 protein is CASSHAAGRDTQYF. The CDR3 DNA is TGCGCCAGCAGTCACGCAGCCGGGCGAGATACGCAGTATTTT.

As to this clonotype: The junction departs from the called germline gene at one end, perhaps through a read error. The gene calls are TRBV2 and TRBJ2-1, with D hard to call. This CDR3 is built from 15 residues. Per germline, CDR1 SNHLY and CDR2 FYNNEI. CDR3 in amino acids: CASRRAVASSNERFF. The CDR3 nucleotides are TGTGCCAGCAGACGCGCCGTCGCAAGCAGCAATGAGCGGTTCTTC.

This clonotype was recorded many times. The V gene is TRBV11-1, the J gene TRBJ2-3; TRBD1 aligns across 8 bases. Germline V lookup: CDR1 SGHAT, CDR2 FQDESV (reference sequence). The CDR3 contains 17 residues. V was clipped by 5 bases and J by 5 bases; unmatched bases: 15. The CDR3 loop reads CASSEKAGGFPEDTQYF. The CDR3 DNA follows: TGTGCCAGCAGCGAAAAAGCAGGGGGCTTCCCTGAAGATACGCAGTATTTT.

The CDR3: CATSLGTGFSRNYGYTF. Here the CDR3 DNA reads TGTGCCACCAGTCTAGGGACAGGGTTCAGTAGGAACTATGGCTACACCTTC. The chain couples TRBV15 to TRBJ1-2; 9 bases match TRBD1. Germline V gene lookup returns CDR1 LNHNV and CDR2 YYDKDF (reference sequence). This CDR3 spans 17 amino acids. The V segment lost 6 bases and the J segment 2 bases; nucleotides outside the gene matches: 13.

The chain employs TRBV7-9 and TRBJ2-7, with D possibly TRBD2 on 5 matching bases. Germline CDR1 is SEHNR and CDR2 is FQNEAQ (reference sequence). The CDR3 sequence is 14 residues long. V shed 7 bases and J shed 6 bases, with 19 bases lying between them. Here the CDR3 reads CASTVDFGSFEQYF. The CDR3 nucleotides are TGTGCCAGCACTGTGGACTTTGGGTCTTTCGAGCAGTACTTC. Using reference TRBV7-9 and TRBJ2-7 for the parts outside the CDR3, the full variable domain is DTGVSQNPRHKITKRGQNVTFRCDPISEHNRLYWYRQTLGQGPEFLTYFQNEAQLEKSRLLSDRFSAERPKGSFSTLEIQRTEQGDSAMYLCASTVDFGSFEQYFGPGTRLTVT.

The chain links TRBV20-1 to TRBJ2-1; 9 bases match TRBD2. Looked up from germline, CDR1 is DFQATT and CDR2 is SNEGSKA (reference sequence). CDR3 size: 15 residues. Trimming cost V 3 bases and J 3 bases; bases outside gene matches: 6. Written as DNA, the CDR3 is TGCAGTGCTAGCACTCTAGCGGGGAACTACAATGAGCAGTTCTTC. Translating gives CSASTLAGNYNEQFF.

This sequence joins TRBV15 and TRBJ1-4; TRBD1 might be the D (6 bases). Germline loops: CDR1 LNHNV, CDR2 YYDKDF (reference sequence). The CDR3 loop spans 17 amino acids. Trimming stripped 2 bases from V and 2 bases from J, with 15 bases between. The CDR3 protein is CATSRTLQGRTNEKLFF. Written as DNA, the CDR3 is TGTGCCACCAGCAGAACTCTGCAGGGGCGGACTAATGAAAAACTGTTTTTT. Filled out from reference TRBV15 and TRBJ1-4, the complete variable domain reads DAMVIQNPRYQVTQFGKPVTLSCSQTLNHNVMYWYQQKSSQAPKLLFHYYDKDFNNEADTPDNFQSRRPNTSFCFLDIRSPGLGDTAMYLCATSRTLQGRTNEKLFFGSGTQLSVL.

Many counts were recorded for this clonotype. The chain couples TRBV6-5 to TRBJ1-5; D remains unclear. The V and J ends lost 6 bases and 3 bases respectively, with 6 bases between them. CDR1 and CDR2 from the germline V gene are MNHEY and SVGAGI. The CDR3 extends over 12 amino acids. CDR3 loop: CASRGYNQPQHF. The CDR3 DNA sequence: TGTGCCAGCAGGGGATACAATCAGCCCCAGCATTTT.

The chain uses TRBV20-1 and TRBJ2-3, with 14 bases lining up with TRBD2. Germline V gene sequence: CDR1 DFQATT, CDR2 SNEGSKA (reference sequence). The CDR3 loop spans 19 amino acids. V lost 3 bases and J lost 4; bases outside the gene matches: 15. The DNA of the CDR3 is TGCAGTGCTAGGCGGTCCCCGGGACTAGCGGGAGTGGGGCCAGATACGCAGTATTTT. This gives the protein CSARRSPGLAGVGPDTQYF.

This clonotype was observed a few times. The chain is built from TRBV15 and TRBJ2-6, with D uncertain. Germline V gene sequence: CDR1 LNHNV, CDR2 YYDKDF (reference sequence). The V and J ends lost 7 bases and 0 bases respectively, with 4 bases between them. The CDR3 loop spans 13 amino acids. This CDR3 is CATKNSGANVLTF. As DNA, the CDR3 is TGTGCCACCAAAAACTCTGGGGCCAACGTCCTGACTTTC.

In regard to this clonotype: The conserved closing phenylalanine or tryptophan is absent in this CDR3, likely reflecting a read error. V and J are TRBV20-1 and TRBJ1-2; no reliable D call. V lost 6 bases, J lost 9 bases, and 14 bases lay in between. Germline V gene lookup returns CDR1 DFQATT and CDR2 SNEGSKA (reference sequence). This CDR3 region has 11 residues. The CDR3 loop reads CSATLSSSYTL. The CDR3 bases are TGCAGTGCCACCCTATCTAGTAGCTACACCCTC.

This rearrangement joins TRBV10-3 to TRBJ2-2, with TRBD1 matching 10 bases. Germline CDR1 ENHRY, CDR2 SYGVKD. The CDR3 length is 15 residues. J gave up 4 bases and V 6 bases, and 5 bases lay outside the gene matches. The DNA of the CDR3 is TGTGCCATCAGGGGACAGGGGAGGGGCACCGGGGAGCTGTTTTTT. Amino acids: CAIRGQGRGTGELFF.

The rearrangement joins TRBV24-1 to TRBJ2-1; D possibly corresponds to TRBD2 (5 bases). The CDR3 loop spans 14 amino acids. Trimming pared 4 bases from V and 4 bases from J, leaving 10 bases between. The germline CDR1 and CDR2 sequences are KGHDR and SFDVKD. The CDR3 DNA sequence: TGTGCCACCAGTGACCCTCCGGGGTACAATGAGCAGTTCTTC. Translation: CATSDPPGYNEQFF.

This clonotype was detected many times. The chain combines TRBV7-9 with TRBJ2-7, with a possible D match to TRBD1 (6 bases). This CDR3 comprises 11 residues. V was shortened by 1 base and J by 12 bases, with 10 bases between the two germline ends. Germline V lookup: CDR1 SEHNR, CDR2 FQNEAQ (reference sequence). CDR3 DNA: TGTGCCAGCAGCTTAGGGGACAAAACGTACTTC. It is translated as CASSLGDKTYF.

This chain uses TRBV19 with TRBJ2-5; 8 bases line up with TRBD2. V lost 9 bases to trimming and J lost 4 bases; unmatched junction nucleotides: 16. The V gene's germline CDR1 is LNHDA and CDR2 SQIVND (reference sequence). The CDR3 contains 16 residues. The CDR3 here is CASSSYAGGPRETQYF. Written as DNA, the CDR3 is TGTGCCAGCAGCTCATACGCGGGAGGCCCCCGAGAGACCCAGTACTTC.